Below, 8 T cell receptor beta chains from the same sample are listed, as sequenced in a study of blood T cells in healthy people across ages. The authors ran a second PCR of 7 to 11 cycles using a sample-barcoded 5' primer and a J-beta primer mix. A single record per CDR3 protein comes from TCRdb applying MiXCR to the 5' RACE reads. The table records hundreds of thousands of distinct CDR3 sequences, roughly 20% of them present only once. Sequencing was carried out using blood. The receptor source for this set is a man between 65 and 80 years old in good health.

This clonotype was observed many times. The genes are TRBV20-1 and TRBJ2-7, with 9 bases matching TRBD2. After removal of 4 bases from V and 2 bases from J, the junction contained 9 bases not matched to a gene. This CDR3 spans 15 amino acids. Germline CDR1 reads DFQATT; CDR2 reads SNEGSKA (reference sequence). The CDR3 protein is CSAIPIAGEAYEQYF. The CDR3 nucleotides are TGCAGTGCTATCCCTATAGCGGGAGAGGCCTACGAGCAGTACTTC.

This clonotype occurred a few times. The chain recombines TRBV14 with TRBJ2-5; 7 bases are a match to TRBD2. With the DNA end fitting TRBJ2-1 better, the J assignment may be wrong. CDR1 is SGHDN, CDR2 FVKESK, per germline. CDR3 length: 15 amino acids. The DNA of the CDR3 is TGTGCCAGCAGCCAAGATGGACTAGTCGGCAATGAGCAGTTCTTC. As protein: CASSQDGLVGNEQFF.

This clonotype occurred a few times. The rearrangement links TRBV20-1 to TRBJ2-7, with TRBD2 matching over 9 bases. V shed 6 bases, J shed 2 bases, and the junction held 8 bases outside the gene matches. From germline, CDR1 is DFQATT and CDR2 SNEGSKA (reference sequence). The length of the CDR3 is 14 residues. The DNA for the CDR3 is TGCAGTGCAATCAATAGCGGGGGCACCTACGAGCAGTACTTC. Protein product: CSAINSGGTYEQYF.

This clonotype was detected a few times. V and J are TRBV7-9 and TRBJ2-3; perhaps D is TRBD1 or TRBD2 (6 bases each). V was pared by 0 bases and J by 2 bases, with 18 bases between. This CDR3 spans 18 amino acids. Looked up from germline, CDR1 is SEHNR and CDR2 is FQNEAQ (reference sequence). The CDR3: CASSLARGGGLSTDTQYF. The CDR3 DNA sequence: TGTGCCAGCAGCTTAGCACGAGGAGGGGGGCTCTCCACAGATACGCAGTATTTT.

V gene TRBV20-1 combines with J gene TRBJ2-3; TRBD2 might be the D (5 bases). The CDR3 loop spans 13 amino acids. Looked up from germline, CDR1 is DFQATT and CDR2 is SNEGSKA (reference sequence). Trimming took off 2 bases at V and 4 bases at J, with 10 bases between the two ends. The CDR3 loop reads CSARLAIADTQYF. The CDR3 bases are TGCAGTGCTAGATTAGCGATTGCAGATACGCAGTATTTT.

The V call is TRBV4-2, the J call TRBJ2-1; D remains unclear. CDR1 LGHNA and CDR2 YNFKEQ come from the germline V gene. This CDR3 contains 15 residues. The V end lost 4 bases, the J end lost 0 bases, and 10 bases lay between the germline ends. CDR3 amino acids: CASSPDQSSYNEQFF. The DNA for the CDR3 is TGTGCCAGCAGCCCCGACCAGAGCTCCTACAATGAGCAGTTCTTC.

This clonotype was counted only a few times. The chain couples TRBV6-1 to TRBJ1-1; D remains ambiguous. This CDR3 comprises 14 residues. CDR1 MNHNS and CDR2 SASEGT come from the germline V gene. V was shortened by 3 bases and J by 5 bases, with 13 bases between the two germline ends. The CDR3 region is CASSDRGIRTEAFF. The CDR3, as DNA: TGTGCCAGCAGTGACCGGGGAATTAGGACTGAAGCTTTCTTT.

This clonotype was seen a handful of times. The chain combines TRBV20-1 with TRBJ2-5, with no clear D. Germline V gene data show CDR1 as DFQATT and CDR2 as SNEGSKA (reference sequence). The CDR3 loop spans 14 amino acids. The V gene lost 0 bases and the J gene lost 1 base, with 9 bases spanning the gap. The CDR3 DNA reads as TGCAGTGCTAGAGATCTCAACAGCCAAGAGACCCAGTACTTC. Translating it yields CSARDLNSQETQYF.